This entry describes one T cell receptor beta chain. Its antigen is unknown. No base qualities exist here, and no much larger clone lies one base off it. This specimen belongs to a study of OX40 agonist ivuxolimab in advanced cancers. About the study as a whole: Ivuxolimab was an agonistic, fully human IgG2 monoclonal antibody directed against OX40 (CD134), a costimulatory receptor. Intravenous ivuxolimab was administered to patients every 2 weeks at six dose levels: 0.01, 0.1, 0.3, 1.5, 3 and 10 mg/kg. Patients were allowed to have had prior anti-PD-1, anti-PD-L1 or anti-CTLA-4 therapy, and about 40% of the dose-escalation patients had been treated with checkpoint inhibitors. Among the 50 to 55 dose-escalation patients, about 19 had hepatocellular carcinoma, approximately 15 melanoma, 9 renal cell carcinoma and 9 head and neck cancer. The dose-escalation cohort was about 86% male with a mean age of roughly 60 years, ranging from about 23 to 85. The paper covers the monotherapy dose-escalation part of the phase I ivuxolimab trial, which included N of about 50 patients. Partial responses occurred in three dose-escalation patients, of whom one had hepatocellular carcinoma and two had cutaneous melanoma. Peripheral TCRbeta sequencing was intended to test whether TCR sequence diversity was altered and clonal T-cell expansion was caused by ivuxolimab. Results the study describes overall, beyond this receptor: Low levels of normalized T-cell clonal expansion were also seen in some patients who did not respond. On average, CD8+ T cells showed more expanded clones than CD4+ T cells after ivuxolimab. The antigen specificity of the peripheral T cells that underwent clonal expansion was not determined. In the 0.1-3.0 mg/kg groups, partial responders were among the patients with the lowest normalized peripheral clonal expansion, particularly in CD8+ T cells. At doses of 0.1 to 3.0 mg/kg, clonal expansion of both CD4+ and CD8+ T cells in blood was seen between baseline and week 6.

For sequencing of the TCRbeta CDR3 region, genomic DNA was extracted from the sorted cells. The immunoSEQ Assay was used for sequencing of TCRbeta CDR3 regions. What TCRdb holds here is the immuneACCESS table cut down to in-frame rearrangements. Part of the clones is not present; checked against another copy, under half of the missing clones reflect an unresolved V gene, and the others are unexplained. Counted in this sample were 71,000 or so clones; more than 75% of them appeared once. Together, the top ten hold 8.2% of the sample. From the germline V gene, CDR1 is MGHDK and CDR2 is SYGVNS. The CDR3 sequence holds 15 residues, the cysteine and phenylalanine included. Of all the DNA, just the CDR3 is kept, 45 bases in frame from base 1. From V the trimming removes 4 bases and from J it removes 3 bases, while the gene matches leave 9 bases of the junction unaccounted for. Patients with autoimmune disease history or receiving systemic immunosuppression were excluded from the trial. Peripheral blood for TCR sequencing was collected from all dose cohorts at baseline, on cycle 4 day 1, and on cycle 7 day 1. The samples were taken from a phase I, first-in-human, multicenter, open-label dose-escalation trial of ivuxolimab. Adults with locally advanced or metastatic melanoma, renal cell carcinoma, hepatocellular carcinoma or head and neck squamous cell carcinoma were enrolled in the trial. Before TCR sequencing, CD4+ and CD8+ T cells were separately sorted from peripheral blood.

This sequence was found in an adult with an advanced solid tumor such as melanoma, head and neck, liver or kidney cancer. The chain is encoded by TRBV25-1 joined to TRBJ2-7, with TRBD1 matching 7 junction bases. Material: CD4+ or CD8+ T cells sorted from blood, obtained in a trial of the OX40 agonist ivuxolimab. CDR3 loop: CASSGVGQSRYEQYF. The DNA reads as follows: TGTGCCAGCAGTGGCGTGGGACAGAGCCGCTACGAGCAGTACTTC.